A selection of T cell receptor beta chains follows, all from one sample in a study of CD8+CD57+ T cells in acquired aplastic anemia. TCRdb used MiXCR to reprocess the reads, holding one entry per CDR3 protein. Among 40,000 to 45,000 distinct CDR3 sequences listed, approximately 71% were seen once. The sequencing sample was made of sorted CD4+, CD8+, or CD8+CD57+ T cells (not recorded which) from PBMCs. The receptor set was obtained from a human donor in good health, serving as a control. CDR3s leave out the opening cysteine and the closing phenylalanine or tryptophan. The order of the fields is J gene, V gene, clone size, CDR3 protein. The size field is filled for only some rows; it gives once, few, many or a size class.

TRBJ2-7 TRBV13 . ASSLDRSGEQY
TRBJ2-3 TRBV15 . ATSVSGGPHTQY
TRBJ2-7 TRBV15 once ATSRDRAGGYEQY
TRBJ1-5 TRBV2 . ASRPSRDRVGPQH
TRBJ1-2 TRBV6-1 . ASAPQGISAGYT
TRBJ2-7 TRBV4-3 . ASSPRLGPYEQY
TRBJ1-1 TRBV7-8 medium-sized ASKDHYANTEAF
TRBJ2-7 TRBV25-1 . ASSLGGYAYEQY
TRBJ1-5 TRBV20-1 . SSLRQGRGINQPQH
TRBJ2-5 TRBV25-1 large ASSEPPDGSEETQY
TRBJ2-1 TRBV9 . ASSPRMGWDNEQF
TRBJ1-1 TRBV29-1 . SVARTEEAF
TRBJ2-7 TRBV7-2 . ASSFAGEQY
TRBJ1-2 TRBV2 once ASRGQTGSYGYT
TRBJ1-5 TRBV4-3 many ASSQGTGLNQPQH
TRBJ1-5 TRBV7-8 many ASSFFDLRDSNQPQH
TRBJ1-4 TRBV20-1 . SARLPGHPTNEKLF
TRBJ1-6 TRBV9 . ASTGTAHSPLH
TRBJ1-1 TRBV7-6 . ASSLAWGTEAF
TRBJ1-6 TRBV20-1 . SASIVGNSPLH
TRBJ2-7 TRBV6-4 . ASSAGQGGYEQY
TRBJ2-2 TRBV9 . ASEGKSGELF
TRBJ2-7 TRBV10-3 medium-sized AISEGWRDSGQGEQY
TRBJ1-5 TRBV19 . ASSGTGGQPQH
TRBJ2-5 TRBV25-1 . ASMLIARY
TRBJ2-7 TRBV7-8 . ASSLGLGVHEQY
TRBJ1-2 TRBV20-1 . SAYSFGYT
TRBJ2-5 TRBV10-3 . AISESGGLQETQY
TRBJ2-1 TRBV7-2 once ASSLWGDEQF
TRBJ2-4 TRBV19 many ASSSRTGLIKNIQY
TRBJ2-3 TRBV9 . ASSTRGGQDTQY
TRBJ2-5 TRBV5-6 . ANSVGGKRETQY
TRBJ1-3 TRBV6-1 . ASMGPSSGNTIY
TRBJ2-7 TRBV7-6 few ASSRAQVISYEQY
TRBJ2-5 TRBV19 . ASSTGGGSETQY
TRBJ2-7 TRBV10-3 . AISESGTPRGEQY
TRBJ2-5 TRBV5-1 . ASSPGRYGETQY
TRBJ2-5 TRBV12-3/TRBV12-4 . ASSSWGETQY
TRBJ1-4 TRBV19 medium-sized ASSSWDRANEKLF
TRBJ1-3 TRBV5-1 . ASKEGRGQGNTIY
TRBJ1-6 TRBV29-1 once SVVKGAGSNSPLH
TRBJ2-1 TRBV5-4 many ASSVGWNEQF
TRBJ1-6 TRBV2 . ASSEVPGSDSPLH
TRBJ1-2 TRBV4-3 . ASSQDRQASGGYT
TRBJ1-6 TRBV4-2 many ASSQNGQENSPLH
TRBJ1-1 TRBV10-3 . AISFGTENTEAF
TRBJ2-3 TRBV3-1 few ASSQDLALEGGGSTDTQY
TRBJ2-5 TRBV3-1 . ASSHPAETQY
TRBJ2-7 TRBV29-1 . SGVHSFGYEQY
TRBJ2-5 TRBV29-1 . SVVIGRETQY
TRBJ1-2 TRBV19 . ASSIQAWDYGYT
TRBJ1-1 TRBV4-3 . AGSQGDRTAAF
TRBJ1-4 TRBV4-2 many ASSPGEGAGKLF
TRBJ2-3 TRBV24-1 . ATSDPDVSGRGTQY
TRBJ1-1 TRBV7-9 . ASSLFNTEAF
TRBJ2-5 TRBV29-1 once SAGGQETQY
TRBJ2-1 TRBV10-3 . AISETGVHEQF